The 20 T cell receptor beta chains listed next were all sequenced from one sample in a study of T cells in Graves' hyperthyroidism and ophthalmopathy. Authors of the study amplified TCR beta CDR3 regions from RNA transcripts. First-round RT-PCR of the TCR CDR3 relied on the HTBI primer set. TCRdb itself ran the multiplex PCR reads through MiXCR, one entry per CDR3 protein. The data hold around 600,000 distinct CDR3 sequences, with roughly 14% observed a single time. The sequenced sample was blood. These TCRs come from a woman in her fifties or sixties with Graves' ophthalmopathy.

This clonotype was counted only a few times. The rearrangement joins TRBV29-1 to TRBJ2-1, with 8 bases lining up with TRBD1. CDR3 size: 14 residues. CDR1 is SQVTM and CDR2 is ANQGSEA in the germline V gene. Trimming at V came to 6 bases and at J to 1 base, leaving 5 bases not matched to a gene. The CDR3 loop reads CSVSDRVSYNEQFF. The CDR3 DNA follows: TGCAGCGTATCGGACAGGGTTTCCTACAATGAGCAGTTCTTC.

This clonotype has ten or more counts. The chain couples TRBV11-1 to TRBJ1-1, with D perhaps TRBD1 (5 bases). The CDR3 runs 15 residues. Between the trimmed V and J ends, which lost 5 bases and 0 bases, there was a span of 13 bases. CDR1 and CDR2 (germline): SGHAT, FQDESV (reference sequence). The DNA of the CDR3 is TGTGCCAGCAGCAATCGACAGACCATGAACACTGAAGCTTTCTTT. It specifies CASSNRQTMNTEAFF. Together with reference TRBV11-1 and TRBJ1-1, the CDR3 gives the full variable domain: EAEVAQSPRYKITEKSQAVAFWCDPISGHATLYWYRQILGQGPELLVQFQDESVVDDSQLPKDRFSAERLKGVDSTLKIQPAELGDSAMYLCASSNRQTMNTEAFFGQGTRLTVV.

This clonotype was counted only a few times. This rearrangement joins TRBV20-1 to TRBJ1-2; D not resolved. The V gene lost 7 bases and the J gene lost 0 bases, with 9 bases spanning the gap. The CDR3 runs 12 residues. CDR1 is DFQATT and CDR2 is SNEGSKA in the germline V gene (reference sequence). CDR3 amino acids: CSVSGANYGYTF. CDR3 in DNA: TGCAGTGTGTCCGGCGCTAACTATGGCTACACCTTC.

This clonotype has at least ten counts. This rearrangement joins TRBV28 to TRBJ2-1, with 7 bases lining up with TRBD1. CDR1 and CDR2 (germline): MDHEN, SYDVKM. The V and J ends lost 7 bases and 3 bases, in that order; junction bases with no gene match: 12. The CDR3 has 16 amino acids. In DNA, the CDR3 is TGTGCCAGCACTAGAGGGGGCAAAGGGGTCTACAATGAGCAGTTCTTC. This encodes CASTRGGKGVYNEQFF.

This clonotype turned up a few times. The chain is built from TRBV6-1 and TRBJ2-6, with 7 bases matching TRBD1. Germline lookup yields CDR1 MNHNS and CDR2 SASEGT. V gave up 8 bases and J gave up 2 bases; unmatched junction bases: 9. The CDR3 sequence is 16 residues long. The DNA for the CDR3 is TGTGCCAGCCACAACAGGGGTTTCGCTGGGGCCAACGTCCTGACTTTC. This translates into CASHNRGFAGANVLTF.

This chain links TRBV3-1 with TRBJ2-4, with 8 positions matching TRBD2. The end of the DNA is better explained by TRBJ2-5, so the J call may be wrong. The CDR3 totals 17 residues. Germline V gene lookup returns CDR1 LGHDT and CDR2 YNNKEL (reference sequence). CDR3 DNA: TGTGCCAGCAGCCAATTTCCTCCAGGACTAGCTAGGCAGACCCAGTACTTC. It is translated as CASSQFPPGLARQTQYF.

The chain is built from TRBV27 and TRBJ1-6, with D possibly TRBD1 on 5 matching bases. The length of the CDR3 is 19 residues. Germline assignment: CDR1 MNHEY and CDR2 SMNVEV (reference sequence). Trimming removed 2 bases from V and 1 base from J, with 18 bases in between. DNA for the CDR3: TGTGCCAGCAGTTTACGGGGCGGGAATTATAGATCCTATAATTCACCCCTCCACTTT. Translating it yields CASSLRGGNYRSYNSPLHF.

This clonotype was recorded many times. The chain carries TRBV7-2 and TRBJ2-3; no firm D call. CDR1 and CDR2 from the germline V gene are SGHTA and FQGNSA. V shed 6 bases and J shed 2 bases, with 15 bases lying between them. The CDR3 runs to 15 residues. The CDR3 spells CASRWAESPTDTQYF. DNA of the CDR3: TGTGCCAGCAGATGGGCAGAAAGTCCCACAGATACGCAGTATTTT.

The chain employs TRBV18 and TRBJ1-5; 7 nucleotides line up with TRBD1. CDR3 size: 15 residues. Unmatched junction bases numbered 4, after V lost 2 bases and J lost 3 bases. Germline lookup yields CDR1 KGHSH and CDR2 LQKENI. CDR3 in DNA: TGTGCCAGCTCACCAATGGGACAGAACAATCAGCCCCAGCATTTT. Amino acids: CASSPMGQNNQPQHF.

This clonotype was observed a few times. This chain joins TRBV28 and TRBJ2-3; 10 nucleotides line up with TRBD2. Losses at the gene ends were 5 bases for V and 4 bases for J; bases not matched to a gene: 6. The CDR3 runs to 15 residues. Germline values: CDR1 MDHEN, CDR2 SYDVKM. CDR3 in DNA: TGTGCCAGCAGTATCCCTAGCGGGAGATCAGATACGCAGTATTTT. It is translated as CASSIPSGRSDTQYF.

The chain recombines TRBV28 with TRBJ2-7; no reliable D call. V lost 4 bases, J lost 0 bases, and 7 bases lay in between. Germline-derived CDR1 and CDR2 are MDHEN and SYDVKM. There are 13 residues in the CDR3. The CDR3 is CASSWRTSYEQYF. The CDR3 DNA is TGTGCCAGCAGTTGGCGAACCTCCTACGAGCAGTACTTC.

Comments on this clonotype: Its ends do not fully match the called genes, so a read error is possible. The CDR3 reads CVSSPGPGGFGNTIYF. CDR3 DNA: TGTGTCAGCAGCCCGGGCCCAGGGGGCTTTGGAAACACCATATATTTT. The rearrangement links TRBV7-9 to TRBJ1-3, with 8 bases matching TRBD1. CDR1 SEHNR and CDR2 FQNEAQ come from the germline V gene (reference sequence). The CDR3 has 16 amino acids.

The sample holds many counts of this clonotype. The V call is TRBV30, the J call TRBJ2-5; TRBD1 might be the D (5 bases). The CDR3 runs 14 residues. Germline V gene lookup returns CDR1 GTSNPN and CDR2 SVGIG (reference sequence). The V end lost 0 bases, the J end lost 1 base, and 9 bases lay between the germline ends. The chain's CDR3 is CAWSVLTAQETQYF. The CDR3 DNA reads as TGTGCCTGGAGTGTACTGACAGCCCAAGAGACCCAGTACTTC.

This clonotype was detected many times. The chain combines TRBV14 with TRBJ2-1; 9 bases map to TRBD2. After removal of 1 base from V and 4 bases from J, the junction contained 2 bases not matched to a gene. This CDR3 spans 15 amino acids. The germline gives CDR1 SGHDN, CDR2 FVKESK. CDR3 loop: CASSQGTSVYNEQFF. CDR3 DNA: TGTGCCAGCAGCCAAGGGACTAGCGTATACAATGAGCAGTTCTTC.

This clonotype has at least ten counts. The J gene is TRBJ2-1, the V gene TRBV6-5; 7 bases are shared with TRBD1. Germline assignment: CDR1 MNHEY and CDR2 SVGAGI. Losses at the gene ends were 1 base for V and 7 bases for J; bases not matched to a gene: 16. The CDR3 covers 18 residues. CDR3 DNA: TGTGCCAGCAGTTACTATGGCCCCACAGGGGTTGGTAGGAATGAGCAGTTCTTC. This codes for CASSYYGPTGVGRNEQFF.

The CDR3 nucleotides read TGTGCCAGTAGTGAAACAGGGTCTCCCTATGGCTACACCTTC. Its protein product is CASSETGSPYGYTF. The genes are TRBV19 and TRBJ1-2; D is possibly TRBD1 (6 bases). CDR3 size: 14 residues. V was shortened by 5 bases and J by 4 bases, with 14 bases between the two germline ends. Germline lookup yields CDR1 LNHDA and CDR2 SQIVND (reference sequence).

The rearrangement joins TRBV7-3 to TRBJ2-3; 7 bases fit TRBD2. Germline V CDR1 and CDR2: SGHTA, FQGTGA. This CDR3 spans 12 amino acids. V was pared by 8 bases and J by 4 bases, with 3 bases of the junction left unmatched. CDR3 loop: CASSGGSDTQYF. CDR3 sequence (DNA): TGTGCCAGCTCCGGGGGGTCAGATACGCAGTATTTT.

In this sample, this clonotype turned up many times. CDR3 protein: CASSLTRVRAQYF. In DNA form, the CDR3 reads TGTGCCAGCAGCTTAACCCGGGTTAGGGCGCAGTATTTT. The chain couples TRBV7-3 to TRBJ2-3, with unresolved D. The germline V gene has CDR1 SGHTA and CDR2 FQGTGA. Trimming took 0 bases from V and 10 from J, leaving 11 bases between them. The CDR3 is 13 residues long.

This clonotype was observed many times. This chain links TRBV12-3 or TRBV12-4 with TRBJ2-4; D is possibly TRBD1 (5 bases). The CDR3 extends over 14 amino acids. With 5 bases removed from V and 1 base from J, the gap between germline ends came to 9 bases. The DNA for the CDR3 is TGTGCCAGCAGTAAACACAGGGCCAAAAACATTCAGTACTTC. The encoded protein is CASSKHRAKNIQYF.

This clonotype was detected only a few times. The chain employs TRBV10-3 and TRBJ2-2; D gene ambiguous. Per germline, CDR1 ENHRY and CDR2 SYGVKD. V gave up 0 bases and J gave up 3 bases, with 8 bases separating them. The CDR3 sequence is 15 residues long. The CDR3 region is CAISESLGYTGELFF. CDR3 nucleotides: TGTGCCATCAGTGAGTCACTGGGATACACCGGGGAGCTGTTTTTT.